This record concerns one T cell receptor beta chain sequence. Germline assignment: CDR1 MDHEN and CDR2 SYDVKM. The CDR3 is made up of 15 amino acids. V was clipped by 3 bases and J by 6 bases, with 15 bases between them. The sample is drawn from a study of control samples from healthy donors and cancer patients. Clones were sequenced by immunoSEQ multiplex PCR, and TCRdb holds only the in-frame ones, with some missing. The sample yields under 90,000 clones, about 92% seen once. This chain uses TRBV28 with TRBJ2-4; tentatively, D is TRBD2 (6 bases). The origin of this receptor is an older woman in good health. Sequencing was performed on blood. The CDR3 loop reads CASSFTPVGGNIQYF. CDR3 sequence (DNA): TGTGCCAGCAGTTTCACACCGGTGGGGGGAAACATTCAGTACTTC.